This TCR beta chain was sequenced during a study of blood T cell repertoires in COVID-19. Whole-study context: T cells, B-cell-depleted T cells, or PBMCs supplied cDNA or gDNA.

The repertoire was sequenced with immunoSEQ multiplex PCR; TCRdb's copy has only in-frame clones and lacks some. The sample lists roughly 230,000 clones, roughly 90% occurring once. The TCR sequence derives from a man aged 65-85 years with acute or convalescent COVID-19. The sample comprised peripheral blood.

As DNA, the CDR3 is TGTGCCAGCAGTCCATTGGACAGACAGCTGTTTTTT. Translation: CASSPLDRQLFF. This chain joins TRBV28 and TRBJ2-2; D is perhaps TRBD1 (6 bases). The CDR3 sequence is 12 residues long. The V and J ends lost 5 bases and 12 bases respectively, with 13 bases between them. The germline CDR1 and CDR2 sequences are MDHEN and SYDVKM.